This T cell receptor (beta chain) emerged from a study of blood T cell repertoires in COVID-19. Study context: T cells, B-cell-depleted T cells, or PBMCs supplied cDNA or gDNA.

The CDR3 length is 16 residues. Per germline, CDR1 MNHEY and CDR2 SMNVEV (reference sequence). The V segment lost 3 bases and the J segment 5 bases; nucleotides outside the gene matches: 7. Sequencing used immunoSEQ multiplex PCR; TCRdb keeps in-frame clones, though not all of them. Among about 250,000 clones listed, over 65% were seen once. The chain has TRBV27 and TRBJ2-2; 9 nucleotides align to TRBD1. The specimen was peripheral blood. The sequence came from a woman aged 80 or older with acute or convalescent COVID-19. CDR3: CASSFNRGLGTGELFF. The CDR3 bases are TGTGCCAGCAGTTTTAACAGGGGGCTCGGTACCGGGGAGCTGTTTTTT.